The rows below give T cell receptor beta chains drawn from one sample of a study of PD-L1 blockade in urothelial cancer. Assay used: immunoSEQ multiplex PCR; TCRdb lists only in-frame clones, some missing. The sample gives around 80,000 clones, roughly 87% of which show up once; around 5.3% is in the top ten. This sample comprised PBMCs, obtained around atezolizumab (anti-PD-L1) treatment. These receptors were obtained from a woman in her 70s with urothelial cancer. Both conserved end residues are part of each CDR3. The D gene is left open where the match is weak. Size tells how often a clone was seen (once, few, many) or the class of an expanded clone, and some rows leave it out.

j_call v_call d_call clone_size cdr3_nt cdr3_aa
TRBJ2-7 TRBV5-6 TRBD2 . TGTGCCAGCAGCAGTCTGGGCGGGGGGGCTTCGGGGGAGCAGTACTTC CASSSLGGGASGEQYF
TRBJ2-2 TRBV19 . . TGTGCCAGTAGTATAGGACGGGACATGAACACCGGGGAGCTGTTTTTT CASSIGRDMNTGELFF
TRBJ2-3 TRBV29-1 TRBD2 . TGCAGCGTTGTCTTCCTGAGGCTAGCGGGAGGGACAGATACGCAGTATTTT CSVVFLRLAGGTDTQYF
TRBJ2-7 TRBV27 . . TGTGCCAGCAGTTTATCTACAGGGAGCTCCTACGAGCAGTACTTC CASSLSTGSSYEQYF
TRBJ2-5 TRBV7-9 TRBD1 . TGTGCCAGCAGCTTGGGGACAGGGCGGGAGACCCAGTACTTC CASSLGTGRETQYF
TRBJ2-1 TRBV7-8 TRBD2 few TGTGCCAGCAGCCTAGGCACTAGCGGATACTCCTACAATGAGCAGTTCTTC CASSLGTSGYSYNEQFF
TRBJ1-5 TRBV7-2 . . TGTGCCAGCAGCTTGCGTCGGGGGGACAGCAATCAGCCCCAGCATTTT CASSLRRGDSNQPQHF
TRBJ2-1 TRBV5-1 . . TGCGCCAGCAGCTTGGTCGGCCAGGGGTCTGGCAATGAGCAGTTCTTC CASSLVGQGSGNEQFF
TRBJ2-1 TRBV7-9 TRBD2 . TGTGCCAGCAGTTCGGGACTACTCGAGTTCAATGAGCAGTTCTTC CASSSGLLEFNEQFF
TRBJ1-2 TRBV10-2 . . TGCGCCAGCAGTGATCCGAGACAGAACTATGGCTACACCTTC CASSDPRQNYGYTF
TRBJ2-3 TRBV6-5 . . TGTGCCAGCAGCGCAGTGGGGGCGCGCACAGATACGCAGTATTTT CASSAVGARTDTQYF
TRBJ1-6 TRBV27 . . TGTGCCAGCAGTTTGAACCAGTGGGCTAATTCACCCCTCCACTTT CASSLNQWANSPLHF
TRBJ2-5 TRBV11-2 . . TGTGCCAGCAGCTTAGCGGGGGGCTCAGAGACCCAGTACTTC CASSLAGGSETQYF
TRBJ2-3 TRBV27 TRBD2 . TGTGCCAGCAGGCGGGGGGCGGGGAGGCGAGGAGATACGCAGTATTTT CASRRGAGRRGDTQYF
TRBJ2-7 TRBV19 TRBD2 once TGTGCCAGTAGTATAGTTCCTAGCGGGCCGAGCTCCTACGAGCAGTACTTC CASSIVPSGPSSYEQYF
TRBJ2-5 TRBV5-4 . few TGTGCCAGCAGCTTGGACTCCCGCCAAGGGGCCCAGTACTTC CASSLDSRQGAQYF
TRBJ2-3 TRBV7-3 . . TGTGCCAGCAGCTTCGGGGGATCGACAGATACGCAGTATTTT CASSFGGSTDTQYF
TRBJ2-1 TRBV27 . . TGTGCCAGCAGTACGGACAATGAGCAGTTCTTC CASSTDNEQFF
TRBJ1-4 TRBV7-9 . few TGTGCCAGCAGCTTATATACAACTAATGAAAAACTGTTTTTT CASSLYTTNEKLFF
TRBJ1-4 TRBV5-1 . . TGCGCCAGCAGGGGGGGTGGCTGGAGTAATGAAAAACTGTTTTTT CASRGGGWSNEKLFF
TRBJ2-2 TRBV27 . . TGTGCCAGCAGTTTTGGAGCTTACACCGGGGAGCTGTTTTTT CASSFGAYTGELFF
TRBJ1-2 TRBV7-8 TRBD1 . TGTGCCAGCAGCACGCAGGGGGCGTATGGCTACACCTTC CASSTQGAYGYTF
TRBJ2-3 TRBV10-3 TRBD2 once TGTGCCATCAAGACTAGCGGGATTGTAGATACGCAGTATTTT CAIKTSGIVDTQYF
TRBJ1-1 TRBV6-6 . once TGTGCCAAAGGCAGGGGACCTAACACTGAAGCTTTCTTT CAKGRGPNTEAFF
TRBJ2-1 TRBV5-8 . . TGTGCCAGCAGCTTCAACCCAGGGTTCCGGCAAAGCAATGAGCAGTTCTTC CASSFNPGFRQSNEQFF
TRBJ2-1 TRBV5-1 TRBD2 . TGCGCCAGCAGCCGGACTAGCGGGAACCTTCATGAGCAGTTCTTC CASSRTSGNLHEQFF
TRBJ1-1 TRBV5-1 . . TGCGCCAGCAGCTTAACGGGGTTGGACACTGAAGCTTTCTTT CASSLTGLDTEAFF
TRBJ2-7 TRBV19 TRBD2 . TGTGCCAGCGGGGGGGGCGGGAGCTCCTACGAGCAGTACTTC CASGGGGSSYEQYF
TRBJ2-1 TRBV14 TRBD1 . TGTGCCAGCAGCCAGACCGGGACAGGGAATTACAATGAGCAGTTCTTC CASSQTGTGNYNEQFF
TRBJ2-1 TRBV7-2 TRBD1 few TGTGCCAGCAGCCTTTACAGGGGCAATGAGCAGTTCTTC CASSLYRGNEQFF
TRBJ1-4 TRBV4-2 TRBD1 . TGTGCCAGCAGCCAAGAGAAAGGTGTACAGGGGGTTTTGGGGGGTGAAAAACTGTTTTTT CASSQEKGVQGVLGGEKLFF
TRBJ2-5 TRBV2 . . TGTGCCAGCAGATGGGGGCGCAATCAAGAGACCCAGTACTTC CASRWGRNQETQYF
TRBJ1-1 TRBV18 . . TGTGCCAGCTCAACAATAACATTCAGGGTGAGCACTGAAGCTTTCTTT CASSTITFRVSTEAFF
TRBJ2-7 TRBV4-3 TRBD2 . TGCGCCAGCAGCCAAGATCGAGAGGGTCGTAGCGGGGGGGTCTACGAGCAGTACTTC CASSQDREGRSGGVYEQYF
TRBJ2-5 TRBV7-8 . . TGTGCCAGCAGCTTAGGGGCCGGCAGCCTCCAAGAGACCCAGTACTTC CASSLGAGSLQETQYF
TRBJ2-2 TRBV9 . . TGTGCCAGCAGCCCTCGCCTGAGGAACACCGGGGAGCTGTTTTTT CASSPRLRNTGELFF
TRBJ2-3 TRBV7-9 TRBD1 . TGTGCCAGCAGCTTAGTAATGGGACAGACGGACTCCACAGATACGCAGTATTTT CASSLVMGQTDSTDTQYF
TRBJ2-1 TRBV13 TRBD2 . TGTGCCAGCAGGGGGATAGCGGGGGGGCCCCATGAGCAGTTCTTC CASRGIAGGPHEQFF
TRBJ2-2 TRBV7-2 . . TGTGCCAGCAGCTCCTACAGGGTTTCCGGGGAGCTGTTTTTT CASSSYRVSGELFF
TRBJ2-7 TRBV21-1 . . TGTGCCAGCAGCAAAGCGGGGGGCTACGAGCAGTACTTC CASSKAGGYEQYF
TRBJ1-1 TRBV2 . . TGTGCCAGCACGACAGGAAGTTGGACTGAAGCTTTCTTT CASTTGSWTEAFF
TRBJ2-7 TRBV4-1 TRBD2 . TGCGCCAGCAGCCAAGACCTTCTGGGGGCTAGCGGGGCGAGCTCCTACGAGCAGTACTTC CASSQDLLGASGASSYEQYF
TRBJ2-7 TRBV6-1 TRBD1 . TGTGCCAGCAGGAACCGGGACAGGGGATCCTACGAGCAGTACTTC CASRNRDRGSYEQYF
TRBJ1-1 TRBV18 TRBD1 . TGTGCCAGCTCCCAGGACAGGCCCACTGAAGCTTTCTTT CASSQDRPTEAFF
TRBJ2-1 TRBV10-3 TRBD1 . TGTGCCATCAGTGAGTCGGGCAGGGGGCTGAACAATGAGCAGTTCTTC CAISESGRGLNNEQFF
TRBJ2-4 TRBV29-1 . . TGCAGCGTTGAAGGGGCGGGGTGGAAAAACATTCAGTACTTC CSVEGAGWKNIQYF
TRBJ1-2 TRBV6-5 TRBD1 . TGTGCCAGCAGTTACTGGCAGGGGGCGTACTTCTATGGCTACACCTTC CASSYWQGAYFYGYTF
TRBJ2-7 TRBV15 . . TGTGCCACCAGCAGAGACAGCGTGGCCTACGAGCAGTACTTC CATSRDSVAYEQYF
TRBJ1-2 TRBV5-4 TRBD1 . TGTGCCAGCAGCCTACCGGGACAGATAAACTATGGCTACACCTTC CASSLPGQINYGYTF
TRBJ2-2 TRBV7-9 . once TGTGCCAGCAGCCCGACAGACACCGGGGAGCTGTTTTTT CASSPTDTGELFF
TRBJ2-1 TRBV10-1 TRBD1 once TGCGCCAGCAGTGAGTCAGCGGACAGGGGTGGGCTTTACAATGAGCAGTTCTTC CASSESADRGGLYNEQFF
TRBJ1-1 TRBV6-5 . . TGTGCCAGCAGACGCGACGGACTGTTGAACACTGAAGCTTTCTTT CASRRDGLLNTEAFF
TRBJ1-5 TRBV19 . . TGTGCCAGTACCCCCGCAACAGGGCAGAGCAATCAGCCCCAGCATTTT CASTPATGQSNQPQHF
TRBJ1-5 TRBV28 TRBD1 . TGTGCCAGCAGCCTCCCGGCAGGGGGCTCTTTTAGCAATCAGCCCCAGCATTTT CASSLPAGGSFSNQPQHF